This TCR beta chain was documented in a study of T cell responses to AZD1222 COVID-19 vaccine. Study-wide points: Clonal diversity was possibly underestimated, and white British individuals and females predominated among donors. Repertoire sampling was restricted to post-peak T cell response timepoints. Variant regions that are unmutated are reportedly the target of nearly half of spike-specific TCRs.

Assay used: immunoSEQ multiplex PCR; TCRdb lists only in-frame clones, some missing. Seen here are about 150,000 clones, around nine tenths observed once, and the top ten hold under 2%. Comment on this clone: Its antigen is currently unknown.

The V gene lost 5 bases and the J gene lost 5 bases, with 12 bases spanning the gap. Germline V gives CDR1 KGHSH, CDR2 LQKENI. The CDR3 is made up of 13 amino acids. The chain joins TRBV18 to TRBJ2-5, with a tentative D call TRBD1 (6 bases). The receptor was isolated from an adult who received the AZD1222 COVID-19 vaccine. Sequencing was performed on peripheral blood, taken 28 days after the second AZD1222 dose. CDR3 nucleotide sequence: TGTGCCAGCTCATCAGGGGCCGGGGAGACCCAGTACTTC. Its translation is CASSSGAGETQYF. Together with reference TRBV18 and TRBJ2-5, the CDR3 gives the full variable domain: NAGVMQNPRHLVRRRGQEARLRCSPMKGHSHVYWYRQLPEEGLKFMVYLQKENIIDESGMPKERFSAEFPKEGPSILRIQQVVRGDSAAYFCASSSGAGETQYFGPGTRLLVL.